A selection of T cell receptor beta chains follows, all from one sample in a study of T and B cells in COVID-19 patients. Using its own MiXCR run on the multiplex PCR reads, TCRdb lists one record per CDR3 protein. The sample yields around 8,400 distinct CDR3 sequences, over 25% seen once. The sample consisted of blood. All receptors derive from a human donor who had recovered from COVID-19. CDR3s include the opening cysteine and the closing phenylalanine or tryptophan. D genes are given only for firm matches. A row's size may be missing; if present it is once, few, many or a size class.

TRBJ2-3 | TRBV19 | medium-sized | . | CASSIRVGTDTQYF | TGTGCCAGTAGTATAAGGGTTGGCACAGATACGCAGTATTTT
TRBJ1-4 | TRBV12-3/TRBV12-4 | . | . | CASSPGGGEKLFF | TGTGCCAGCAGCCCGGGGGGTGGAGAAAAACTGTTTTTT
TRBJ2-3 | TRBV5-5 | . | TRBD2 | CASSPRLAGGPDTQYF | TGTGCCAGCAGCCCCAGACTAGCGGGGGGGCCAGATACGCAGTATTTT
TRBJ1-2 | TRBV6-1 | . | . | CASSEEQGSGYGYTF | TGTGCCAGCAGTGAGGAACAGGGAAGTGGCTATGGCTACACCTTC
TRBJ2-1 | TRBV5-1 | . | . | CASSLVGPPAEQFF | TGCGCCAGCAGCTTGGTTGGACCCCCCGCTGAGCAGTTCTTC
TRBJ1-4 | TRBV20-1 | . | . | CSARDPGRAYNEKLFF | TGCAGTGCTAGAGACCCCGGACGCGCTTATAATGAAAAACTGTTTTTT
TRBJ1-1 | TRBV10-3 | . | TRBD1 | CAISDGQGITEAFF | TGTGCCATCAGTGACGGACAGGGGATCACTGAAGCTTTCTTT
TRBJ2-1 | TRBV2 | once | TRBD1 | CASRAGTGHYNEQFF | TGTGCCAGCAGGGCCGGGACAGGTCATTACAATGAGCAGTTCTTC
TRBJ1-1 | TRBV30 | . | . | CAWSVQPGTEAFF | TGTGCCTGGAGTGTACAACCGGGCACTGAAGCTTTCTTT
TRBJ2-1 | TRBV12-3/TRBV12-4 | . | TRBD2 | CASSYGLADSYNEQFF | TGTGCCAGCAGCTATGGACTAGCGGACTCCTACAATGAGCAGTTCTTC
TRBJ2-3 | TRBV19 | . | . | CASRAGADTDTQYF | TGTGCCAGTAGGGCGGGGGCCGACACAGATACGCAGTATTTT
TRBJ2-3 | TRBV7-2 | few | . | CASSPRSGRDTDTQYF | TGTGCCAGCAGCCCCAGGTCGGGGCGCGACACAGATACGCAGTATTTT
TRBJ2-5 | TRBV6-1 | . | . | CASSPSVLEGETQYF | TGTGCCAGCAGTCCATCAGTCCTAGAGGGAGAGACCCAGTACTTC
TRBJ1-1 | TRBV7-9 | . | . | CASSFREWTEAFF | TGTGCCAGCAGCTTTCGGGAATGGACTGAAGCTTTCTTT
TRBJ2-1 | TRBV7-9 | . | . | CASSGDEQFF | TGTGCCAGCAGCGGGGATGAGCAGTTCTTC
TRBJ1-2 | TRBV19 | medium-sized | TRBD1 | CASTPGQGLTQNTF | TGTGCCAGTACTCCGGGACAGGGTTTAACGCAGAACACCTTC
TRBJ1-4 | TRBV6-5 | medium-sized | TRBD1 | CASKGGTGGEKLFF | TGTGCCAGCAAGGGGGGGACAGGGGGCGAAAAACTGTTTTTT
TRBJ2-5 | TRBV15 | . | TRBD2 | CATSRGASGGQETQYF | TGTGCCACCAGCAGAGGGGCTAGCGGGGGGCAAGAGACCCAGTACTTC
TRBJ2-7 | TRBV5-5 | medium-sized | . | CASSPAYEQYF | TGTGCCAGCAGCCCGGCCTACGAGCAGTACTTC